The 2 T cell receptor beta chains below were found in one sample sequenced in a study of blood T cell repertoires in COVID-19. Clones were sequenced by immunoSEQ multiplex PCR, and TCRdb holds only the in-frame ones, with some missing. The table shows fewer than 80,000 clones, with roughly 91% occurring only once. The sequenced material came from peripheral blood. Receptor source: a human donor in a cohort sampled during active COVID-19.

The chain is built from TRBV24-1 and TRBJ2-3; TRBD2 aligns across 11 bases. The CDR3 has 15 residues. The germline V gene encodes CDR1 KGHDR and CDR2 SFDVKD. J gave up 3 bases and V 7 bases, and 5 bases lay outside the gene matches. The CDR3 DNA follows: TGTGCCACCAGCAAACTAGCGGGAGAAACAGATACGCAGTATTTT. Amino acids: CATSKLAGETDTQYF.

J is TRBJ2-5 and V is TRBV5-8; TRBD1 matches 7 bases. The CDR3 is 14 residues long. Trimming took 0 bases from V and 5 from J; bases not matched to a gene: 4. Germline CDR1 and CDR2: SGHTS and YDEGEE. The CDR3 loop is CASSLDRGMETQYF. Written as DNA, the CDR3 is TGTGCCAGCAGCTTGGACAGGGGAATGGAGACCCAGTACTTC.